Each of the 10 T cell receptor beta chains below was sequenced from the same sample in a study of OX40 agonist ivuxolimab in advanced cancers. Sequencing was performed with immunoSEQ multiplex PCR; in TCRdb, only in-frame clones are kept and a portion is missing. This table holds 40,000 or so clones, 82% found once. Specimen: CD4+ or CD8+ T cells sorted from blood, collected in a trial of the OX40 agonist ivuxolimab. These receptors were taken from an adult with an advanced solid tumor such as melanoma, head and neck, liver or kidney cancer.

The genes are TRBV4-1 and TRBJ2-3, with D perhaps assigned TRBD1 or TRBD2 (6 bases each). Trimming shortened V by 6 bases and J by 2 bases, and 15 bases separated the two germline ends. CDR3 size: 15 residues. From germline, CDR1 is MGHRA and CDR2 YSYEKL. CDR3 DNA sequence: TGCGCCAGCAGAGGGGGGCTAGCGCCCACAGATACGCAGTATTTT. The encoded protein is CASRGGLAPTDTQYF.

A few counts support this clone. The gene calls are TRBV4-1 and TRBJ2-7; 11 bases are a match to TRBD1. Germline V gene sequence: CDR1 MGHRA, CDR2 YSYEKL. The CDR3 length is 13 residues. J lost 6 bases, V lost 3 bases, and 1 base had no gene match. The CDR3 DNA sequence: TGCGCCAGCAGCCAGGACAGGGGGCCCGAGCAGTACTTC. Residues: CASSQDRGPEQYF.

This sequence joins TRBV4-1 and TRBJ2-2, with no clear D. Trimming pared 0 bases from V and 2 bases from J, leaving 10 bases between. The V gene's germline CDR1 is MGHRA and CDR2 YSYEKL. The CDR3 has 16 amino acids. The CDR3 here is CASSQDSGFNTGELFF. CDR3 in DNA: TGCGCCAGCAGCCAAGATTCCGGATTTAACACCGGGGAGCTGTTTTTT.

This rearrangement joins TRBV29-1 to TRBJ2-5; maybe TRBD2 (6 bases). The CDR3 has 15 residues. In germline, CDR1 is SQVTM, CDR2 ANQGSEA. V lost 1 base and J 1 base, leaving 13 bases between the germline ends. For the CDR3, the DNA is TGCAGCGTTGAAGCAGGTACTAGCAGCCAAGAGACCCAGTACTTC. The encoded protein is CSVEAGTSSQETQYF. Full variable domain (outside the CDR3, taken from reference TRBV29-1 and TRBJ2-5): SAVISQKPSRDICQRGTSLTIQCQVDSQVTMMFWYRQQPGQSLTLIATANQGSEATYESGFVIDKFPISRPNLTFSTLTVSNMSPEDSSIYLCSVEAGTSSQETQYFGPGTRLLVL.

This clone was seen just once. This rearrangement joins TRBV5-5 to TRBJ2-7, with D perhaps matching TRBD1 (6 bases). The CDR3 sequence is 13 residues long. Trimming removed 2 bases at V and 6 bases at J, with 12 bases between. CDR1 and CDR2 (germline): SGHKS, YYEKEE (reference sequence). CDR3 region: CASSFTGISEQYF. As DNA, the CDR3 is TGTGCCAGCAGCTTTACAGGGATTAGCGAGCAGTACTTC.

The chain is built from TRBV7-2 and TRBJ2-3; 7 bases are a match to TRBD2. CDR3 size: 14 residues. Germline-derived CDR1 and CDR2 are SGHTA and FQGNSA. Trimming cost V 3 bases and J 2 bases; bases outside gene matches: 2. The CDR3, as DNA: TGTGCCAGCAGCTTCGGGGGGACCACAGATACGCAGTATTTT. Protein: CASSFGGTTDTQYF. The variable domain in full, with the rest retrieved from reference TRBV7-2 and TRBJ2-3, is GAGVSQSPSNKVTEKGKDVELRCDPISGHTALYWYRQSLGQGLEFLIYFQGNSAPDKSGLPSDRFSAERTGGSVSTLTIQRTQQEDSAVYLCASSFGGTTDTQYFGPGTRLTVL.

This chain links TRBV4-2 with TRBJ1-2, with D tentatively TRBD1 (5 bases). V was cut by 1 base and J by 0 bases, with 15 bases left in between. CDR1 and CDR2 from the germline V gene are LGHNA and YNFKEQ. The CDR3 sequence is 17 residues long. The CDR3 coding sequence is TGTGCCAGCAGCCAAGCTGCCCGGGACGGACCTAACTATGGCTACACCTTC. Amino acid sequence: CASSQAARDGPNYGYTF.

The gene calls are TRBV9 and TRBJ2-5, with 8 bases identical to TRBD2. The CDR3 consists of 15 residues. Looked up from germline, CDR1 is SGDLS and CDR2 is YYNGEE. Trimming cost V 4 bases and J 5 bases; bases outside gene matches: 10. The CDR3 reads CASSPLAGGGETQYF. In DNA, the CDR3 is TGTGCCAGCAGCCCTCTTGCGGGGGGCGGGGAGACCCAGTACTTC.

The chain combines TRBV4-1 with TRBJ2-4; maybe TRBD2 (5 bases). The CDR3 loop spans 14 amino acids. The germline V and J ends were trimmed by 10 bases and 8 bases, with 21 bases remaining between them. Germline loops: CDR1 MGHRA, CDR2 YSYEKL. This CDR3 reads CATRRAGVDDIQYF. The CDR3 DNA reads as TGCGCCACCCGGCGGGCCGGGGTTGATGACATTCAGTACTTC.

The rearrangement joins TRBV9 to TRBJ1-2, with 7 positions matching TRBD1. From germline, CDR1 is SGDLS and CDR2 YYNGEE. V lost 0 bases to trimming and J lost 8 bases; unmatched junction nucleotides: 13. The CDR3 contains 16 residues. In DNA form, the CDR3 reads TGTGCCAGCAGCGTAGGTCGGAGTGGGCAGGGGGAAGGCTACACCTTC. Protein product: CASSVGRSGQGEGYTF.